The following is a T cell receptor beta chain sequence with its context. UMI labels and 5' RACE were used to prepare the TRB cDNA libraries. TCRdb re-called the 5' RACE reads and catalogs CDR3 proteins one per entry, DNA excluded. The sample data list about 130,000 distinct CDR3 sequences. The data derive from a study of CXCR3-negative and CXCR3-positive naive CD8 T cells. This CDR3 region has 15 residues. Germline CDR1 reads MNHEY; CDR2 reads SVGAGI. Sorting was done in triplicate for each CD8+ T cell subset (roughly 320,000 cells each). The TCR comes from a human donor in good health. Some clones in this sample may be carry-over from other donors' samples. The J gene is TRBJ2-2, the V gene TRBV6-5; TCRdb's assignment of TRBD2 cannot be checked, as there is no DNA. Sequencing was carried out using naive CXCR3- CD8+ T cells from blood. The subset: CD45RO-CCR7+CD27+CD95- naive CD8+ T cells lacking CXCR3 (TNR3-). The CDR3 here is CASSSVEGSPGELFF.